The next 25 T cell receptor beta chains were all read from a single sample in a study of OX40 agonist ivuxolimab in advanced cancers. Library prep was done by the immunoSEQ multiplex PCR assay. What TCRdb holds here is the immuneACCESS table cut down to in-frame rearrangements. Part of the clones is not present; checked against another copy, under half of the missing clones reflect an unresolved V gene, and the others are unexplained. Across this sample there are 55,000 to 70,000 clones, with around four fifths seen only once. Around 3.4% of the sample goes to the ten largest clones. Sample: CD4+ or CD8+ T cells sorted from blood, taken in a trial of the OX40 agonist ivuxolimab. The receptors stem from an adult with an advanced solid tumor such as melanoma, head and neck, liver or kidney cancer.

The gene calls are TRBV5-1 and TRBJ2-1, with D unclear. The length of the CDR3 is 14 residues. The V gene lost 4 bases and the J gene lost 2 bases, with 10 bases spanning the gap. The germline gives CDR1 SGHRS, CDR2 YFSETQ. The CDR3 DNA reads as TGCGCCAGCAGCACCCCCCGGACCTACAATGAGCAGTTCTTC. Residues: CASSTPRTYNEQFF.

This CDR3 is CASSYPWADEQFF. The CDR3 coding sequence is TGTGCCAGCAGCTACCCATGGGCCGATGAGCAGTTCTTC. The rearrangement uses TRBV5-4 and TRBJ2-1; unclear D gene. Germline-derived CDR1 and CDR2 are SGHNT and YYREEE (reference sequence). CDR3 length: 13 residues. With 3 bases removed from V and 8 bases from J, the gap between germline ends came to 12 bases.

The CDR3 nucleotides read TGTGCCAGCAGATCCATCGACAGGGGTCTTCAGGATGAGCAGTTCTTC. Translation gives CASRSIDRGLQDEQFF. The V and J genes are TRBV28 and TRBJ2-1; 8 bases fit TRBD1. This CDR3 contains 16 residues. CDR1 is MDHEN and CDR2 is SYDVKM in the germline V gene. Trimming at V came to 6 bases and at J to 8 bases, leaving 15 bases not matched to a gene. The full variable domain, in which reference TRBV28 and TRBJ2-1 provide the parts outside the CDR3, is DVKVTQSSRYLVKRTGEKVFLECVQDMDHENMFWYRQDPGLGLRLIYFSYDVKMKEKGDIPEGYSVSREKKERFSLILESASTNQTSMYLCASRSIDRGLQDEQFFGPGTRLTVL.

This clone was counted a single time. This chain uses TRBV7-9 with TRBJ2-1; maybe TRBD2 (6 bases). Germline V lookup: CDR1 SEHNR, CDR2 FQNEAQ (reference sequence). The CDR3 is 13 residues long. Deletions cut 11 bases from V and 6 bases from J, with 17 bases between. The CDR3 nucleotides are TGTGCCGGCGGGACCAGGGATAGCAATGAGCAGTTCTTC. Its protein product is CAGGTRDSNEQFF.

This clone was observed a handful of times. The V gene is TRBV13, the J gene TRBJ2-7, with D hard to call. CDR3 length equals 16 residues. With 0 bases removed from V and 0 bases from J, the gap between germline ends came to 12 bases. Germline V gene sequence: CDR1 PRHDT, CDR2 FYEKMQ (reference sequence). The CDR3 sequence: CASSLGGHPSSYEQYF. CDR3 nucleotides: TGTGCCAGCAGCTTAGGAGGCCATCCAAGCTCCTACGAGCAGTACTTC.

V and J are TRBV13 and TRBJ2-7, with 9 bases aligning to TRBD2. CDR1 is PRHDT and CDR2 is FYEKMQ in the germline V gene (reference sequence). The CDR3 covers 17 residues. V was pared by 3 bases and J by 4 bases, with 13 bases of the junction left unmatched. In DNA, the CDR3 is TGTGCCAGCAGCTTGACCCATGGCAGCGGGAGGATATACGAGCAGTACTTC. Protein: CASSLTHGSGRIYEQYF.

The gene calls are TRBV7-6 and TRBJ2-3; no reliable D call. The CDR3 totals 20 residues. Germline-derived CDR1 and CDR2 are SGHVS and FNYEAQ. V was cut by 1 base and J by 3 bases, with 26 bases left in between. The CDR3 loop is CASSLGSMVSAWYGTDTQYF. The CDR3 DNA reads TGTGCCAGCAGCTTAGGAAGCATGGTATCAGCGTGGTATGGAACAGATACGCAGTATTTT. Based on the CDR3 plus reference TRBV7-6 and TRBJ2-3, the full variable domain is GAGVSQSPRYKVTKRGQDVALRCDPISGHVSLYWYRQALGQGPEFLTYFNYEAQQDKSGLPNDRFSAERPEGSISTLTIQRTEQRDSAMYRCASSLGSMVSAWYGTDTQYFGPGTRLTVL.

The table lists this clone with a count of one. This rearrangement joins TRBV19 to TRBJ2-1, with D possibly TRBD1 on 5 matching bases. CDR1 is LNHDA and CDR2 is SQIVND in the germline V gene (reference sequence). V was trimmed by 7 bases and J by 8 bases, leaving 18 bases between them. CDR3 length equals 14 residues. CDR3 loop: CASKKGPSNYEQFF. CDR3 bases: TGTGCCAGTAAAAAGGGGCCTTCGAACTATGAGCAGTTCTTC.

This clone was recorded once. V and J are TRBV19 and TRBJ2-6; the match to TRBD1 covers 9 bases. The CDR3 extends over 17 amino acids. Trimming at V came to 4 bases and at J to 4 bases, leaving 8 bases not matched to a gene. The germline V gene has CDR1 LNHDA and CDR2 SQIVND (reference sequence). CDR3 sequence reads: CASSTRTGVNGANVLTF. The CDR3 DNA reads as TGTGCCAGTAGTACAAGGACAGGGGTGAACGGGGCCAACGTCCTGACTTTC.

This clone was counted between two and nine times. The gene calls are TRBV5-1 and TRBJ2-1, with TRBD1 as a possible D gene (6 bases). Germline lookup yields CDR1 SGHRS and CDR2 YFSETQ. The CDR3 totals 15 residues. Trimming removed 2 bases at V and 8 bases at J, with 17 bases between. The CDR3 reads CASSLGQGLFYEQFF. The CDR3 nucleotides read TGCGCCAGCAGCTTAGGCCAGGGGTTGTTCTATGAGCAGTTCTTC.

V usage is TRBV30 and J usage is TRBJ2-7; 9 nucleotides align to TRBD1. J lost 6 bases, V lost 0 bases, and 9 bases had no gene match. Germline CDR1 reads GTSNPN; CDR2 reads SVGIG (reference sequence). This CDR3 spans 15 amino acids. CDR3 nucleotides: TGTGCCTGGAGTGTAGGGCGGGACAGGGCCCGCGAGCAGTACTTC. It is translated as CAWSVGRDRAREQYF. Full variable domain (rest looked up from reference TRBV30 and TRBJ2-7): SQTIHQWPATLVQPVGSPLSLECTVEGTSNPNLYWYRQAAGRGLQLLFYSVGIGQISSEVPQNLSASRPQDRQFILSSKKLLLSDSGFYLCAWSVGRDRAREQYFGPGTRLTVT.

The J gene is TRBJ2-5, the V gene TRBV4-1; possibly TRBD2 for D (5 bases). The DNA matches TRBJ2-7 better at its end, which makes the J call doubtful. The CDR3 is 17 residues long. From germline, CDR1 is MGHRA and CDR2 YSYEKL. DNA for the CDR3: TGCGCCAGCAGCCAAGATCCTATTTTCGGGGTCTCCTACGAGCAGTACTTC. It encodes CASSQDPIFGVSYEQYF.

The chain employs TRBV12-2 and TRBJ2-7; no DNA check was done on the table's D call, TRBD2. TRBV12-2 has pseudogene status. This CDR3 spans 17 amino acids. The CDR3 is CASRLASGRGSSYEQYF. The DNA of the CDR3 is TGTGCAAGTCGCTTAGCTAGCGGGAGGGGAAGTTCCTACGAGCAGTACTTC.

The CDR3: CASSRYTDTQYF. The DNA of the CDR3 is TGTGCCAGCAGCCGATACACAGATACGCAGTATTTT. The chain combines TRBV14 with TRBJ2-3; D unresolved. The CDR3 extends over 12 amino acids. The germline V and J ends were trimmed by 4 bases and 2 bases, with 4 bases remaining between them. Germline loops: CDR1 SGHDN, CDR2 FVKESK.

The chain is built from TRBV11-3 and TRBJ2-7, with 7 bases aligning to TRBD2. Looked up from germline, CDR1 is SGHNT and CDR2 is YENEEA. CDR3 size: 12 residues. J gave up 0 bases and V 8 bases, and 1 base lay outside the gene matches. The CDR3 region is CASGRDSYEQYF. In nucleotides, the CDR3 is TGTGCCAGCGGGAGGGACTCCTACGAGCAGTACTTC. Full variable domain (outside the CDR3, taken from reference TRBV11-3 and TRBJ2-7): EAGVVQSPRYKIIEKKQPVAFWCNPISGHNTLYWYLQNLGQGPELLIRYENEEAVDDSQLPKDRFSAERLKGVDSTLKIQPAELGDSAVYLCASGRDSYEQYFGPGTRLTVT.

The V call is TRBV28, the J call TRBJ2-7; TRBD2 matches at 11 bases. Germline CDR1 is MDHEN and CDR2 is SYDVKM. This CDR3 has 16 residues. After removal of 5 bases from V and 5 bases from J, the junction contained 11 bases not matched to a gene. The CDR3 sequence is CASSPHSGRASHEQYF. CDR3 in DNA: TGTGCCAGCAGTCCCCATAGCGGGAGGGCCAGCCACGAGCAGTACTTC.

This clone was seen only once. The chain employs TRBV21-1 and TRBJ2-3; the D call of TRBD1 is as the table states it, not checked on the DNA. TRBV21-1 is labeled a pseudogene. The CDR3 totals 16 residues. The CDR3 reads CASRLRSQGAEDTQYF. CDR3 nucleotide sequence: TGTGCCAGCAGGTTACGCTCCCAGGGGGCGGAAGATACGCAGTATTTT.

CDR3 region: CASTVGAGQKEGDTQYF. The DNA for the CDR3 is TGTGCCAGCACAGTCGGAGCGGGCCAAAAAGAGGGAGATACGCAGTATTTT. The rearrangement links TRBV28 to TRBJ2-3; tentatively, D is TRBD2 (6 bases). CDR1 is MDHEN, CDR2 SYDVKM, per germline. V shed 7 bases and J shed 5 bases, with 25 bases lying between them. This CDR3 is 17 amino acids long.

This chain connects TRBV6-1 to TRBJ2-5; D perhaps matches TRBD2 (5 bases). Deletions cut 3 bases from V and 5 bases from J, with 10 bases between. The CDR3 length is 13 residues. CDR1 is MNHNS and CDR2 is SASEGT in the germline V gene. The CDR3 spells CASSEGSGETQYF. The CDR3 DNA reads TGTGCCAGCAGTGAGGGTTCGGGGGAGACCCAGTACTTC.

This clone was counted between two and nine times. This chain joins TRBV19 and TRBJ1-1; perhaps TRBD1 as D (6 bases). The germline V gene has CDR1 LNHDA and CDR2 SQIVND (reference sequence). The germline V and J ends were trimmed by 5 bases and 0 bases, with 10 bases remaining between them. This CDR3 is 14 amino acids long. The CDR3 DNA reads TGTGCCAGTAGTCCCCAGGGGTTGAACACTGAAGCTTTCTTT. Its protein product is CASSPQGLNTEAFF.

The J gene is TRBJ2-3, the V gene TRBV5-8, with D tentatively TRBD2 (7 bases). In germline, CDR1 is SGHTS, CDR2 YDEGEE. V was cut by 3 bases and J by 6 bases, with 23 bases left in between. The length of the CDR3 is 17 residues. The CDR3 DNA reads TGTGCCAGCAGCTGGAGCGGAGCGGGGACAAGGGGGGATACGCAGTATTTT. Translation: CASSWSGAGTRGDTQYF.

This sequence joins TRBV6-5 and TRBJ2-7; 7 bases match TRBD1. The germline gives CDR1 MNHEY, CDR2 SVGAGI. The CDR3 loop spans 14 amino acids. Germline trimming cut 0 bases from V and 6 bases from J; bases unmatched to any gene: 5. The CDR3 region is CASSYSYRDSEQYF. CDR3 nucleotides: TGTGCCAGCAGTTACTCCTACAGGGACAGCGAGCAGTACTTC.

The CDR3 region is CAWRAGDYLREQYF. In nucleotides, the CDR3 is TGTGCCTGGAGGGCAGGGGATTATCTTCGGGAGCAGTACTTC. This rearrangement joins TRBV30 to TRBJ2-7; possibly TRBD1 for D (6 bases). Trimming cost V 3 bases and J 7 bases, with 19 bases left between them. The germline V gene has CDR1 GTSNPN and CDR2 SVGIG (reference sequence). The CDR3 has 14 amino acids.

As DNA, the CDR3 is TGTGCCAGCAGTTACGAGGCAGGGGGAGCCTACGAGCAGTACTTC. As protein: CASSYEAGGAYEQYF. The chain employs TRBV6-6 and TRBJ2-7; 7 bases agree with TRBD1. Trimming removed 2 bases from V and 2 bases from J; junction bases left unmatched: 6. Germline CDR1 and CDR2: MNHNY and SVGAGI (reference sequence). This CDR3 is 15 amino acids long.

This chain connects TRBV19 to TRBJ1-5, with D unresolved. This CDR3 is 16 amino acids long. V was clipped by 1 base and J by 0 bases, with 10 bases between them. From germline, CDR1 is LNHDA and CDR2 SQIVND (reference sequence). This CDR3 is CASSIGHLYSNQPQHF. Here the CDR3 DNA reads TGTGCCAGTAGTATAGGTCACCTTTATAGCAATCAGCCCCAGCATTTT.